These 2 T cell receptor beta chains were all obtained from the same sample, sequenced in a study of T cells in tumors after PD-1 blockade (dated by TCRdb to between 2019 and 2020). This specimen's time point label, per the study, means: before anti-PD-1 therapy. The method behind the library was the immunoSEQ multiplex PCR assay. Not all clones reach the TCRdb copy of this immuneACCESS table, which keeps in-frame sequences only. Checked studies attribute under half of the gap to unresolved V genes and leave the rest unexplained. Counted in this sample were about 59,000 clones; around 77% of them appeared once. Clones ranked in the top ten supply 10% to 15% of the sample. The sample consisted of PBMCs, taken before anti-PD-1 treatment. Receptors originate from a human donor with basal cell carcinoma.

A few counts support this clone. This CDR3 is CASSQVRSSLGNTIYF. CDR3 coding DNA: TGTGCCAGCAGCCAAGTGAGGAGTTCATTGGGAAACACCATATATTTT. The gene calls are TRBV3-1 (or the pseudogene TRBV3-2) and TRBJ1-3; no definite D call. CDR1 LGHDT and CDR2 YNNKEL come from the germline V gene (reference sequence). V lost 1 base and J lost 4, with 14 bases in between. The CDR3 consists of 16 residues.

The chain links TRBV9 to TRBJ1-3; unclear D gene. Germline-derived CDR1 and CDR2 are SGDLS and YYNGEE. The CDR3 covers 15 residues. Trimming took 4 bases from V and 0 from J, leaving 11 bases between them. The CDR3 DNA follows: TGTGCCAGCAGCCCGGAGAGCAGCTCTGGAAACACCATATATTTT. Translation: CASSPESSSGNTIYF.